The source of this T cell receptor beta chain is a study of cytomegalovirus exposure and HLA in healthy donors. Separate from the approximately 720-subject first cohort was the approximately 120-subject validation cohort, to which the donors belonged. Broader study findings: In vitro confirmation showed a few CMV-associated chains to be CMV antigen specific. Cytomegalovirus status, reportedly, was diagnosed with high specificity and sensitivity by the classifier. According to a later analysis, TCR clusters from the first cohort tended to co-occur in the 110 or so validation repertoires.

CDR3 size: 14 residues. The V end was cut by 7 bases, the J end by 3 bases, with 15 bases between. Per the germline V gene, CDR1 is MNHEY and CDR2 is SVGAGI. Using immunoSEQ multiplex PCR, the repertoire was profiled, and TCRdb retains in-frame clones only, with some absent. This table holds roughly 56,000 clones, 75% to 90% found once. On this clone: Its antigen is undetermined.

The source of this sequence is a woman aged 18 to 35 in good health and CMV-seronegative. The sample comprised PBMCs. The chain employs TRBV6-5 and TRBJ1-2, with D perhaps matching TRBD1 (6 bases). The CDR3 reads CASTPFRGDYGYTF. The DNA of the CDR3 is TGTGCCAGCACTCCCTTCAGGGGTGACTATGGCTACACCTTC.